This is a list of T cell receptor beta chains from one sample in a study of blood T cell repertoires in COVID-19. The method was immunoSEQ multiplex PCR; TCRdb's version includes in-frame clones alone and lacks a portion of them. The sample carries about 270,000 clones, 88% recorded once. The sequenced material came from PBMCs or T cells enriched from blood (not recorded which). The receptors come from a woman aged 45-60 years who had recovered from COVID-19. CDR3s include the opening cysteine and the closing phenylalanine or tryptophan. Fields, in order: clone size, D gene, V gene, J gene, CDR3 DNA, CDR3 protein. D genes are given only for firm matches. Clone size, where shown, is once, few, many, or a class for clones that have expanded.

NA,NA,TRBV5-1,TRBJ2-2,TGCGCCAGCAGCAGGGACTTAGCCACCGGGGAGCTGTTTTTT,CASSRDLATGELFF
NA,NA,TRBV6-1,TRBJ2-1,TGTGCCAGCAGTGAAGCGGACTTGAATGAGCAGTTCTTC,CASSEADLNEQFF
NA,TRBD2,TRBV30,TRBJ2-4,TGTGCCTGGATCCCGGGACTAGCGGGAGGGCCAGGGGGCATTCAGTACTTC,CAWIPGLAGGPGGIQYF
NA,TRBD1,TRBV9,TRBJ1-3,TGTGCCAGCAGCCCGGGACAGGCTCGAAACACCATATATTTT,CASSPGQARNTIYF
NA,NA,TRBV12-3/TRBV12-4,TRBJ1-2,TGTGCCAGCAGTGCAGGGAACTATGGCTACACCTTC,CASSAGNYGYTF
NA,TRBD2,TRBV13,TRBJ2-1,TGTGCCAGCAGCTTTGGACTAGCGGGAGACTCCTACAATGAGCAGTTCTTC,CASSFGLAGDSYNEQFF
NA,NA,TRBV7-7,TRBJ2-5,TGTGCTAGCAGCTCGGACGGGAGCGGGGAGACCCAGTACTTC,CASSSDGSGETQYF
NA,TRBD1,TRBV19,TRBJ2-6,TGTGCCACCTTGGGGGGACAGGGGGCGTCTGGGGCCAACGTCCTGACTTTC,CATLGGQGASGANVLTF
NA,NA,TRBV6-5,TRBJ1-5,TGTGCCAGCAGTTACTCGATCAGGAGCAATCAGCCCCAGCATTTT,CASSYSIRSNQPQHF
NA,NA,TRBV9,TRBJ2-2,TGTGCCAGCAGTAGGGGATCACCGACGAACACCGGGGAGCTGTTTTTT,CASSRGSPTNTGELFF
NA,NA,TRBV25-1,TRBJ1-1,TGTGCCAGCAGTGAATCCGCAGGGGCTGGGGCTTTCTTT,CASSESAGAGAFF
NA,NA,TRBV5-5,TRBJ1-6,TGTGCCAGCAGCTTGAGTCCCAGGGATTCACCCCTCCACTTT,CASSLSPRDSPLHF
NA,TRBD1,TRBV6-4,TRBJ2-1,TGTGCCAGCAGTGCCTTCCCATCCGACAGGGGGCAAAACAATGAGCAGTTCTTC,CASSAFPSDRGQNNEQFF
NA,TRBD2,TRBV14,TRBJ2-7,TGTGCCAGCAGCCCAGCGGGACTGGGCGAGCAGTACTTC,CASSPAGLGEQYF
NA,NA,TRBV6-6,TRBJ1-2,TGTGCCAGCAGCCAACGATTCAGGGTTTATGGCTACACCTTC,CASSQRFRVYGYTF
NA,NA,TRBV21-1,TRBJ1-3,TGTGCCAGCTACAACAGGGGAAACACCATATATTTT,CASYNRGNTIYF
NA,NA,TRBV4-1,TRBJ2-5,TGCGCCAGCAGCCAAGCTCCAGGAGAGACCCAGTACTTC,CASSQAPGETQYF
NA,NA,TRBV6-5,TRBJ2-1,TGTGCCAGCAAAGATCGGACTTCCCGGGAGTTCTTC,CASKDRTSREFF
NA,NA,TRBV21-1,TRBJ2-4,TGTGCCAGCAGCAACAGGACAGGCCCTAAGACTCTAGCCAAAAACATTCAGTACTTC,CASSNRTGPKTLAKNIQYF
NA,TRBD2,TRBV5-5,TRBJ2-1,TGTGCCAGCAGCTGGGTTACTAGCGGGACCTACAATGAGCAGTTCTTC,CASSWVTSGTYNEQFF
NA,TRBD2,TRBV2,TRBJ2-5,TGTGCCAGCAGTGAATTGGCGGGGGGCCAAGAGACCCAGTACTTC,CASSELAGGQETQYF
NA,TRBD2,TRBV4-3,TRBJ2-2,TGCGCCAGCAGCCTTTTAGCGGGAGGGCCGGGCACCGGGGAGCTGTTTTTT,CASSLLAGGPGTGELFF
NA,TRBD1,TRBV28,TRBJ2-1,TGTGCCAGCAGTTCCCCCCACCTGACAGGGGGAAGCTCCTACAATGAGCAGTTCTTC,CASSSPHLTGGSSYNEQFF
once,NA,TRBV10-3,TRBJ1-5,TGTGCCATCAGTGAGTCCGGCAGGGAGGTTCAGCCCCAGCATTTT,CAISESGREVQPQHF
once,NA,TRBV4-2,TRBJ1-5,TGTGCCAGCAGCCTTGAGACAGAGGGCAATCAGCCCCAGCATTTT,CASSLETEGNQPQHF
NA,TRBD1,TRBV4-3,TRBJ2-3,TGCGCCAGCAGACAAAGGTTCTCCCGACAGGGGAGAGGAACAGATACGCAGTATTTT,CASRQRFSRQGRGTDTQYF
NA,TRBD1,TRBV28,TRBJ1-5,TGTGCCAGCAGTTTTGACAGGGGGCGAAATCCGCGTCAGCCCCAGCATTTT,CASSFDRGRNPRQPQHF
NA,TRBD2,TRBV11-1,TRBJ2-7,TGTGCCAGCAGCCTTACTAGCGGAAGCTCCTACGAGCAGTACTTC,CASSLTSGSSYEQYF
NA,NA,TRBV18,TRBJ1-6,TGTGCCAGCTCACCTGACATCACCTATAATTCACCCCTCCACTTT,CASSPDITYNSPLHF
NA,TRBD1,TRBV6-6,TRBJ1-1,TGTGCCAGCAGTTACTTCGGGACAGGTGAAGCTTTCTTT,CASSYFGTGEAFF
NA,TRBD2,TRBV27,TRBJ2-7,TGTGCCAGCAGTTTTGGGACTAGCGGGAAATATTACGAGCAGTACTTC,CASSFGTSGKYYEQYF
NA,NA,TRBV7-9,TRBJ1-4,TGTGCCAGCAGCTTTTTTTCGGCAGGGGAATTTGGGCCGAATGAAAAACTGTTTTTT,CASSFFSAGEFGPNEKLFF
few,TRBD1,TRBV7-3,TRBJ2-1,TGTGCCAGCAGCTCGGACAGGGGCAATGAGCAGTTCTTC,CASSSDRGNEQFF
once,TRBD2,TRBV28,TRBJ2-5,TGTGCCAGCAGTTTGACTAGCGGGCCGATGGAGGCTAGGGAGACCCAGTACTTC,CASSLTSGPMEARETQYF
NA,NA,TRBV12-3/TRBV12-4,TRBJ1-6,TGTGCCAGCAGTCCCCCTCAGCGTTCACCCCTCCACTTT,CASSPPQRSPLHF
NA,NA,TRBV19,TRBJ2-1,TGTGCCAGTAGTATAAGGTCGACTAGTTGGTGGAGTGAGCAGTTCTTC,CASSIRSTSWWSEQFF
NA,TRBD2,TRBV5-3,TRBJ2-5,TGTGCCAGAAGCCCGGGGGGGGCCCAAGAGACCCAGTACTTC,CARSPGGAQETQYF
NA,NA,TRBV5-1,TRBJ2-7,TGCGCCAGCAAGAGCTACCCACAGGGTACCTACGAGCAGTACTTC,CASKSYPQGTYEQYF
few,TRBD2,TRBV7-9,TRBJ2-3,TGTGCCAGCAGCGATTTTCCCTTAGCGGGAGGCGGTGATACGCAGTATTTT,CASSDFPLAGGGDTQYF
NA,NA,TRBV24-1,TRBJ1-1,TGTGCCACCAGTGATTGGAGGGACGGGGGCACTGAAGCTTTCTTT,CATSDWRDGGTEAFF
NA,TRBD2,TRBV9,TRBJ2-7,TGTGCCAGCAGCGTAGGGTCTAGCGGGAGCTACGAGCAGTACTTC,CASSVGSSGSYEQYF
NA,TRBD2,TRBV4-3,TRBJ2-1,TGCGCCAGCAGCCAAGAAGGCACTAGCGGAGTTTACAATGAGCAGTTCTTC,CASSQEGTSGVYNEQFF
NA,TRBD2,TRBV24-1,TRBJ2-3,TGTGCCACCAGTGACTCCTCGACTAGCGGAGGTCGATACTCTAGCACAGATACGCAGTATTTT,CATSDSSTSGGRYSSTDTQYF
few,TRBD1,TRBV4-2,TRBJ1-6,TGTGCCAGCAGAGATGACAGGGATAATTCACCCCTCCACTTT,CASRDDRDNSPLHF
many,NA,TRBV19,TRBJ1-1,TGTGCCAGTACGAGGGCGTCCAACACTGAAGCTTTCTTT,CASTRASNTEAFF
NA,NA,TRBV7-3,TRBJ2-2,TGTGCCAGCAGCTTAACGAGCCTGGACACCGGGGAGCTGTTTTTT,CASSLTSLDTGELFF
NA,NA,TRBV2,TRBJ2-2,TGTGCCAGCAGCCTCCTAAACACCGGGGAGCTGTTTTTT,CASSLLNTGELFF
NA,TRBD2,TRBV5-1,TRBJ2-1,TGCGCCAGCAGCACCGATGGCGGGAGGGCCAATGAGCAGTTCTTC,CASSTDGGRANEQFF
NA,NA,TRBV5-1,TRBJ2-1,TGCGCCAGCAGCTTGACTAGCAGCTCCTACAATGAGCAGTTCTTC,CASSLTSSSYNEQFF
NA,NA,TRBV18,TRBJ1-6,TGTGCCAGCTCCGACGGGAGAGGGTCTTCACCCCTCCACTTT,CASSDGRGSSPLHF
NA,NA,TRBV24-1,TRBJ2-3,TGTGCCACCAGTGCTCGGAGATGGTATTTT,CATSARRWYF
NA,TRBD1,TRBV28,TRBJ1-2,TGTGCCAGCAGCATCCTTCCGGGACAGGGTGTCGATGGCTACACCTTC,CASSILPGQGVDGYTF
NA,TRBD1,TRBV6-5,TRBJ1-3,TGTGCCAGCAGAACAGGGGTGCATTCTGGAAACACCATATATTTT,CASRTGVHSGNTIYF
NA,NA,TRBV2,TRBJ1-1,TGTGCCAGCACCCAGAACACTGAAGCTTTCTTT,CASTQNTEAFF
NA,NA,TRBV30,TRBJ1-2,TGTGCCTGGAGGCGGGACTGGGAAGGCTACACCTTC,CAWRRDWEGYTF